Listed here are 20 T cell receptor beta chains from one sample, sequenced in a study of breast tumors, draining lymph nodes, adjacent tissues. The lymph nodes were axillary draining lymph nodes from breast cancer patients. MiXCR, applied by TCRdb to the multiplex PCR reads, yields one record per CDR3 protein. The repertoire consists of 70,000 to 85,000 distinct CDR3 sequences, with around 20% occurring once and the leading ten covering around 2.4%. Sequenced material: axillary lymph node tissue. The receptors shown here come from a female donor with breast cancer. Some clones in this sample may be carry-over from other donors' samples.

This clonotype was seen more than once but under ten times. Being one base from a much bigger clone, this may be a read error. The chain joins TRBV4-1 to TRBJ1-3; D is uncertain. The CDR3 is 12 amino acids. Germline V gene lookup returns CDR1 MGHRA and CDR2 YSYEKL. CDR3 bases: TGCGCCAGCAGCCTCCCCGGAAGCACCATATATTTT. Protein sequence: CASSLPGSTIYF.

In its sample, this clonotype was seen a few times. The chain is built from TRBV20-1 and TRBJ1-1, with 8 bases that match TRBD1. CDR1 and CDR2 from the germline V gene are DFQATT and SNEGSKA (reference sequence). This CDR3 is 15 amino acids long. V was clipped by 0 bases and J by 1 base; unmatched bases: 4. CDR3 DNA sequence: TGCAGTGCTAGAGACGCCGGGACAGGGAACACTGAAGCTTTCTTT. Amino acids: CSARDAGTGNTEAFF.

This clonotype appeared many times. The gene calls are TRBV6-1 and TRBJ2-7; D may be TRBD1 (5 bases). The CDR3 runs 12 residues. V lost 7 bases and J lost 2, with 9 bases in between. Germline CDR1 is MNHNS and CDR2 is SASEGT. The DNA for the CDR3 is TGTGCCAGCACCGAGACAGCCTACGAGCAGTACTTC. Amino acids: CASTETAYEQYF.

There are many counts of this clonotype. The chain joins TRBV12-3 or TRBV12-4 to TRBJ1-4, with 7 nucleotides matching TRBD1. The CDR3 runs 15 residues. Trimming cost V 3 bases and J 3 bases; bases outside gene matches: 4. CDR3: CASSLSGGANEKLFF. CDR3 sequence (DNA): TGTGCCAGCAGTTTGTCAGGGGGAGCTAATGAAAAACTGTTTTTT.

This clonotype was detected ten times or more. The rearrangement uses TRBV6-1 and TRBJ1-5, with 9 bases matching TRBD1. The germline V gene has CDR1 MNHNS and CDR2 SASEGT. J gave up 6 bases and V 4 bases, and 4 bases lay outside the gene matches. The CDR3 covers 14 residues. The CDR3 bases are TGTGCCAGCAGTGGACAGGGGGGGAGTCAGCCCCAGCATTTT. The encoded protein is CASSGQGGSQPQHF.

Comment on this clonotype: At one end the junction does not follow the germline gene, possibly because of a read error. The V gene is TRBV2, the J gene TRBJ2-5; the D call may be TRBD1 or TRBD2 (6 bases each). Germline CDR1 SNHLY, CDR2 FYNNEI. There are 16 residues in the CDR3. CDR3 in amino acids: CASSYSWRDTRETLYF. CDR3 DNA sequence: TGTGCCAGCAGTTACTCGTGGCGGGACACTCGGGAGACCCTGTACTTC.

The genes are TRBV7-9 and TRBJ1-1, with D maybe TRBD1 (5 bases). Trimming took 1 base from V and 5 from J, leaving 11 bases between them. Germline CDR1 and CDR2: SEHNR and FQNEAQ (reference sequence). CDR3 length equals 14 residues. CDR3 sequence reads: CASSLGGVETEAFF. The CDR3, as DNA: TGTGCCAGCAGCTTAGGAGGGGTAGAGACTGAAGCTTTCTTT.

This clonotype has a handful of counts. One end of the junction is discordant with germline, which a read error may explain. V usage is TRBV5-1 and J usage is TRBJ2-7, with a tentative D call TRBD2 (6 bases). Germline V CDR1 and CDR2: SGHRS, YFSETQ. The CDR3 length is 14 residues. The CDR3 reads CANSLATSSNEQYF. The CDR3 DNA sequence: TGCGCCAACAGCTTGGCCACTAGCTCCAACGAGCAGTACTTC.

This clonotype has ten or more counts. The chain joins TRBV7-2 to TRBJ2-7; either TRBD1 or TRBD2 may supply D (6 bases each). The CDR3 runs to 15 residues. V dropped 5 bases and J dropped 1 base, with 15 bases sitting between them. From germline, CDR1 is SGHTA and CDR2 FQGNSA. CDR3 sequence reads: CASSRGGGRSYEQYF. In DNA, the CDR3 is TGTGCCAGCAGCCGAGGGGGAGGTAGGTCCTACGAGCAGTACTTC.

This clonotype was counted many times. J is TRBJ1-3 and V is TRBV7-2, with 11 bases aligning to TRBD1. The CDR3 totals 15 residues. V shed 2 bases, J shed 8 bases, and the junction held 5 bases outside the gene matches. CDR1 and CDR2 (germline): SGHTA, FQGNSA. CDR3 sequence: CASSLIGTGGHTIYF. The DNA for the CDR3 is TGTGCCAGCAGCTTAATCGGGACAGGGGGGCACACCATATATTTT.

A remark on this clonotype: A much more abundant neighbour one base away suggests this may be a read error. J is TRBJ1-4 and V is TRBV27; D remains ambiguous. From germline, CDR1 is MNHEY and CDR2 SMNVEV (reference sequence). This CDR3 region has 13 residues. CDR3 loop: CASSAATNEKLSF. The CDR3 DNA reads as TGTGCCAGCAGTGCCGCAACTAATGAAAAACTGTCTTTT.

This rearrangement joins TRBV4-2 to TRBJ2-4; 10 bases align to TRBD2. The V segment lost 4 bases and the J segment 6 bases; nucleotides outside the gene matches: 6. Germline V gene lookup returns CDR1 LGHNA and CDR2 YNFKEQ. CDR3 size: 15 residues. The DNA of the CDR3 is TGTGCCAGCAGCCCGGGACTAGCGTGGGCAAACATTCAGTACTTC. It yields the protein CASSPGLAWANIQYF.

The sample holds many counts of this clonotype. This chain uses TRBV9 with TRBJ2-1, with 9 bases aligning to TRBD2. The ends lost 5 bases at V and 4 bases at J; junction bases unmatched: 7. Germline CDR1 and CDR2: SGDLS and YYNGEE. CDR3 size: 15 residues. This chain's CDR3 is CASSYSGSSYNEQFF. The CDR3 nucleotides read TGTGCCAGCAGTTATAGCGGGAGCTCTTACAATGAGCAGTTCTTC.

This clonotype came up many times. This chain connects TRBV5-1 to TRBJ2-5, with 9 bases aligning to TRBD2. The germline CDR1 and CDR2 sequences are SGHRS and YFSETQ. V shed 0 bases, J shed 4 bases, and the junction held 7 bases outside the gene matches. This CDR3 is built from 16 residues. CDR3 amino acids: CASSLGGSGSGETQYF. CDR3 sequence (DNA): TGCGCCAGCAGCTTGGGTGGTAGCGGGAGCGGAGAGACCCAGTACTTC.

This clonotype occurred many times. This chain uses TRBV4-2 with TRBJ1-5, with 7 bases identical to TRBD1. V lost 1 base and J lost 2; bases outside the gene matches: 8. Per germline, CDR1 LGHNA and CDR2 YNFKEQ. This CDR3 is built from 17 residues. CDR3 sequence (DNA): TGTGCCAGCAGCCAAGGTGAGGGGGCCCAAGGCAATCAGCCCCAGCATTTT. Translation: CASSQGEGAQGNQPQHF.

This clonotype was seen repeatedly, ten times or more. The chain couples TRBV7-6 to TRBJ2-6; tentatively, D is TRBD1 (5 bases). Per the germline V gene, CDR1 is SGHVS and CDR2 is FNYEAQ. With 5 bases removed from V and 2 bases from J, the gap between germline ends came to 10 bases. The CDR3 spans 15 residues. CDR3 nucleotide sequence: TGTGCCAGCAGCCGTTCAGGGACTGGGGCCAACGTCCTGACTTTC. It translates to CASSRSGTGANVLTF.

Concerning this clonotype: This may come from a read error, since a much larger clone is one base off. The V gene is TRBV11-2, the J gene TRBJ2-2; possibly TRBD2 for D (5 bases). Trimming pared 1 base from V and 6 bases from J, leaving 12 bases between. Germline V gene sequence: CDR1 SGHAT, CDR2 FQNNGV. This CDR3 region has 15 residues. CDR3 amino acids: CASSLVNMGAGELFF. Written as DNA, the CDR3 is TGTGCCAGCAGCTTAGTTAATATGGGAGCCGGGGAGCTGTTTTTT.

The chain is built from TRBV5-8 and TRBJ2-5; possible D gene TRBD2, 6 bases. The germline gives CDR1 SGHTS, CDR2 YDEGEE. CDR3 size: 16 residues. V lost 4 bases, J lost 6 bases, and 22 bases lay in between. The CDR3 bases are TGTGCCAGCAGCCCAGAGCGAAGCGGGTTAGATAAGACCCAGTACTTC. It specifies CASSPERSGLDKTQYF.

This clonotype was observed a handful of times. This chain uses TRBV28 with TRBJ1-2; D perhaps matches TRBD1 (6 bases). The length of the CDR3 is 14 residues. Germline CDR1 MDHEN, CDR2 SYDVKM. V lost 5 bases and J lost 4, with 14 bases in between. The CDR3 loop reads CASSTPQGTYGYTF. In DNA form, the CDR3 reads TGTGCCAGCAGTACTCCACAGGGTACCTATGGCTACACCTTC.

This clonotype was observed many times. CDR3 bases: TGTGCCAGCAGCAATCCTCAGGGTAGCCAAGAGACCCAGTACTTC. Its protein product is CASSNPQGSQETQYF. V usage is TRBV11-2 and J usage is TRBJ2-5, with a tentative D call TRBD1 (5 bases). The V end was cut by 5 bases, the J end by 1 base, with 14 bases between. This CDR3 spans 15 amino acids. Germline-derived CDR1 and CDR2 are SGHAT and FQNNGV.